These 11 T cell receptor beta chains were sequenced from one sample in a study of T cells in localized non-small cell lung cancer. Method: immunoSEQ multiplex PCR; TCRdb's copy keeps in-frame clones and lacks some. Here the sample spans around 3,300 clones, about 20% being singletons. The sequencing used lung tumor tissue, collected before any cancer treatment. Receptors were obtained from a woman aged 35-75 years with stage III squamous cell lung carcinoma.

This clone was found many times. This rearrangement joins TRBV6-8 to TRBJ2-7, with 11 positions matching TRBD1. CDR3 length: 14 amino acids. The V segment lost 0 bases and the J segment 6 bases; nucleotides outside the gene matches: 1. Germline values: CDR1 MNHGY, CDR2 SAAAGT. The CDR3 DNA reads TGTGCCAGCAGTTACTCCGGGACAGGGGGCGAGCAGTACTTC. Its translation is CASSYSGTGGEQYF.

This chain uses TRBV11-3 with TRBJ2-5; 15 bases align to TRBD2. The CDR3 loop spans 17 amino acids. CDR1 and CDR2 (germline): SGHNT, YENEEA. J lost 5 bases, V lost 3 bases, and 7 bases had no gene match. The CDR3 nucleotides read TGTGCCAGCAGCTTTGGACTAGCGGGAGGGCCGGGCGAGACCCAGTACTTC. Protein: CASSFGLAGGPGETQYF. Looking up the rest from reference TRBV11-3 and TRBJ2-5 gives the full variable domain: EAGVVQSPRYKIIEKKQPVAFWCNPISGHNTLYWYLQNLGQGPELLIRYENEEAVDDSQLPKDRFSAERLKGVDSTLKIQPAELGDSAVYLCASSFGLAGGPGETQYFGPGTRLLVL.

J is TRBJ1-3 and V is TRBV29-1; D possibly corresponds to TRBD1 (6 bases). The CDR3 is 19 amino acids. V lost 6 bases, J lost 0 bases, and 27 bases lay in between. Germline V lookup: CDR1 SQVTM, CDR2 ANQGSEA. The chain's CDR3 is CSVAYPGHPDSSSGNTIYF. The DNA for the CDR3 is TGCAGCGTCGCGTACCCGGGACACCCAGACTCTAGCTCTGGAAACACCATATATTTT. Using reference TRBV29-1 and TRBJ1-3 for the parts outside the CDR3, the full variable domain is SAVISQKPSRDICQRGTSLTIQCQVDSQVTMMFWYRQQPGQSLTLIATANQGSEATYESGFVIDKFPISRPNLTFSTLTVSNMSPEDSSIYLCSVAYPGHPDSSSGNTIYFGEGSWLTVV.

The chain employs TRBV11-3 and TRBJ2-3; D is possibly TRBD1 (6 bases). The CDR3 has 19 residues. Trimming shortened V by 1 base and J by 1 base, and 21 bases separated the two germline ends. Germline CDR1 and CDR2: SGHNT and YENEEA. CDR3 nucleotides: TGTGCCAGCAGCTTAGTGAAACAGGGTCCGGGTCCGGGCACAGATACGCAGTATTTT. Protein product: CASSLVKQGPGPGTDTQYF.

The V and J genes are TRBV6-8 and TRBJ1-5; D unclear. In germline, CDR1 is MNHGY, CDR2 SAAAGT. The CDR3 sequence is 15 residues long. V was cut by 7 bases and J by 1 base, with 14 bases left in between. DNA of the CDR3: TGTGCCAGCACCGCGGTGGTCCTGAGCAATCAGCCCCAGCATTTT. Amino acids: CASTAVVLSNQPQHF.

The chain is built from TRBV18 and TRBJ2-2; D possibly corresponds to TRBD1 (6 bases). The CDR3 consists of 15 residues. Trimming shortened V by 3 bases and J by 2 bases, and 10 bases separated the two germline ends. Germline V gene sequence: CDR1 KGHSH, CDR2 LQKENI. CDR3 in DNA: TGTGCCAGCTCACCCGACAGGAAAAACACCGGGGAGCTGTTTTTT. The encoded protein is CASSPDRKNTGELFF.

This clone has a handful of counts. The J gene is TRBJ2-1, the V gene TRBV6-8; D remains unclear. The CDR3 contains 16 residues. Germline CDR1 reads MNHGY; CDR2 reads SAAAGT. Trimming pared 0 bases from V and 1 base from J, leaving 10 bases between. The CDR3 spells CASSYSEERSYNEQFF. In nucleotides, the CDR3 is TGTGCCAGCAGTTACTCAGAGGAACGGTCCTACAATGAGCAGTTCTTC.

This clone was counted only a few times. The V gene is TRBV10-2, the J gene TRBJ2-7; 7 bases align to TRBD1. From germline, CDR1 is WSHSY and CDR2 SAAADI. The CDR3 has 13 amino acids. The trim removed 6 bases at V and 5 bases at J, leaving 7 bases unmatched. The CDR3 reads CASSKQGTNEQYF. The CDR3 DNA reads as TGCGCCAGCAGCAAACAGGGGACCAACGAGCAGTACTTC.

This clone was seen a few times. V and J are TRBV12-5 and TRBJ2-3; no reliable D call. This CDR3 is 14 amino acids long. CDR1 is LGHNT, CDR2 FRNRAP, per germline. The CDR3 bases are TGTGCCAGCACCACCGGGTCCCGGGTGGATACGCAGTATTTT. It codes for CASTTGSRVDTQYF.

This clone came up a few times. The rearrangement links TRBV28 to TRBJ2-1; TRBD2 agrees at 8 bases. The germline V gene has CDR1 MDHEN and CDR2 SYDVKM. The CDR3 sequence is 14 residues long. V gave up 8 bases and J gave up 10 bases; unmatched junction bases: 13. Here the CDR3 DNA reads TGTGCCAGCGCCCCCCATGGCGGGGGGATCGAGCAGTTCTTC. This encodes CASAPHGGGIEQFF.

This chain links TRBV9 with TRBJ1-1, with D possibly matching TRBD1 (5 bases). Trimming pared 2 bases from V and 0 bases from J, leaving 8 bases between. The CDR3 has 14 amino acids. Germline CDR1 is SGDLS and CDR2 is YYNGEE. CDR3 in amino acids: CASSVGDVNTEAFF. CDR3 in DNA: TGTGCCAGCAGCGTCGGGGACGTGAACACTGAAGCTTTCTTT.